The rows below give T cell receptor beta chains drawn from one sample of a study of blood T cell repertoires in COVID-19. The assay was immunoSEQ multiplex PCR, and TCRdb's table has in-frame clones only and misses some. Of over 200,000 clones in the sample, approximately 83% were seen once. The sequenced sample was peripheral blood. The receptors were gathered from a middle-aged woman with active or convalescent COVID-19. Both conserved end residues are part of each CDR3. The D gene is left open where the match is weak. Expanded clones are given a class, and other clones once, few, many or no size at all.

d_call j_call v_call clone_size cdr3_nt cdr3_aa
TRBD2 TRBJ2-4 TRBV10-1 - TGCGCCAGCATCGAGCCAGCGGGAGGGCGTCTAGCCAAAAACATTCAGTACTTC CASIEPAGGRLAKNIQYF
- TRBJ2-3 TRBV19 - TGTGCCAGTAGTATAGATCTGGCAGGCTTCGAGGATACGCAGTATTTT CASSIDLAGFEDTQYF
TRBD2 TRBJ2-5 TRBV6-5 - TGTGCCAGCAGTTACTCACTAGCGGGTGAGACCCAGTACTTC CASSYSLAGETQYF
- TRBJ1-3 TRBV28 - TGTGCCAGCAGGGGCCCCTTGTCTGGAAACACCATATATTTT CASRGPLSGNTIYF
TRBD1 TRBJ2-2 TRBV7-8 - TGTGCCAGCAGCTTTCGACAGGGGGCTGACGGGGAGCTGTTTTTT CASSFRQGADGELFF
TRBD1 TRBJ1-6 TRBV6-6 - TGTGCCAGCAGTCCCCTACAGGGGGCAGGTGGATCACCCCTCCACTTT CASSPLQGAGGSPLHF
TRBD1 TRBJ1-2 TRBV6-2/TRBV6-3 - TGTGCCAGCAGTTTACAGGGGCCCCACTATGGCTACACCTTC CASSLQGPHYGYTF
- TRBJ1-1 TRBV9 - TGTGCCAGCAGCTTAATGGACTCCGCCACTGAAGCTTTCTTT CASSLMDSATEAFF
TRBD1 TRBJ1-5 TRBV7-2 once TGTGCCAGCAGCCCATGGACAGGGGCCTCTAGCAATCAGCCCCAGCATTTT CASSPWTGASSNQPQHF
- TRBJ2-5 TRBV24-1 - TGTGCCACCAGTGATCCGGGACATCAAGAGACCCAGTACTTC CATSDPGHQETQYF
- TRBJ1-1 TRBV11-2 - TGTGCCAGCACCATCCCATTCATGAACACTGAAGCTTTCTTT CASTIPFMNTEAFF